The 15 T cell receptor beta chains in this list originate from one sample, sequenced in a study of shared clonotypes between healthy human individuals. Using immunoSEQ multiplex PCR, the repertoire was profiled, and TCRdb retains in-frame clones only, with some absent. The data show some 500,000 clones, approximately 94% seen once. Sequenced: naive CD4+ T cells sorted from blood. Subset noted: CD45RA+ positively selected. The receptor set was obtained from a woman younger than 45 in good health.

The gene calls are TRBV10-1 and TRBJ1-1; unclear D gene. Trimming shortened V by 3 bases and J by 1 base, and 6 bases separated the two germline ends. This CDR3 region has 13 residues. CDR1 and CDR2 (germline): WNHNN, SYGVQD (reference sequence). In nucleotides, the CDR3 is TGCGCCAGCAGTGACAGGACGAACACTGAAGCTTTCTTT. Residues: CASSDRTNTEAFF.

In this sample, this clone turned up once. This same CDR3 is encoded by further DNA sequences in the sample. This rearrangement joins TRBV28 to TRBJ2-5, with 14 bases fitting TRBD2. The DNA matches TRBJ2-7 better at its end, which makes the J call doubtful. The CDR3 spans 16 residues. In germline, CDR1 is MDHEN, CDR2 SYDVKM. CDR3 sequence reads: CASSLSGTSGSYEQYF. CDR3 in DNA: TGTGCCAGCAGTCTATCCGGGACTAGCGGGAGCTACGAGCAGTACTTC.

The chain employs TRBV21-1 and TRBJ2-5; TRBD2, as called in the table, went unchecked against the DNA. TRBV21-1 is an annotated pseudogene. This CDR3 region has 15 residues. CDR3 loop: CASSLQRGLQETQYF. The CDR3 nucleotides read TGTGCCAGCAGCCTACAGCGGGGCCTCCAAGAGACCCAGTACTTC.

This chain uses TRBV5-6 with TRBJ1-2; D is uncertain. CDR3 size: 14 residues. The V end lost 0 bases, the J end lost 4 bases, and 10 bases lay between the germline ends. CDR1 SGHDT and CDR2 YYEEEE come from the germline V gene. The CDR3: CASSLVSVGYGYTF. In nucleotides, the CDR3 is TGTGCCAGCAGCTTGGTGTCAGTAGGCTATGGCTACACCTTC.

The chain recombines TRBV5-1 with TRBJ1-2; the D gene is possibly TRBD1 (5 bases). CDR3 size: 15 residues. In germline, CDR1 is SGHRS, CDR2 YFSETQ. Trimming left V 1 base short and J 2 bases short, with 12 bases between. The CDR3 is CASSLSGGRNYGYTF. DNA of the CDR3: TGCGCCAGCAGCTTGTCCGGGGGTAGGAACTATGGCTACACCTTC.

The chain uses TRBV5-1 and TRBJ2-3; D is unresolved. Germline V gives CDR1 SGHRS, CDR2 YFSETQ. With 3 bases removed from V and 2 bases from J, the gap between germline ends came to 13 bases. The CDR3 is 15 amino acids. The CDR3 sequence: CASSSSGSYTDTQYF. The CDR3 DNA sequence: TGCGCCAGCAGCTCCTCCGGGTCTTACACAGATACGCAGTATTTT. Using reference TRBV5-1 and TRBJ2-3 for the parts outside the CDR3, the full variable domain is KAGVTQTPRYLIKTRGQQVTLSCSPISGHRSVSWYQQTPGQGLQFLFEYFSETQRNKGNFPGRFSGRQFSNSRSEMNVSTLELGDSALYLCASSSSGSYTDTQYFGPGTRLTVL.

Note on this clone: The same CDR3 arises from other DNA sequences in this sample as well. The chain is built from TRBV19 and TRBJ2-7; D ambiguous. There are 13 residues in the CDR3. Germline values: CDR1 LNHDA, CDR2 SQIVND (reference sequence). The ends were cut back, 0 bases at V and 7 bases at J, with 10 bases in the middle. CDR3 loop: CASSIDLVGEQYF. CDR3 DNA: TGTGCCAGTAGTATAGATCTGGTGGGGGAGCAGTACTTC.

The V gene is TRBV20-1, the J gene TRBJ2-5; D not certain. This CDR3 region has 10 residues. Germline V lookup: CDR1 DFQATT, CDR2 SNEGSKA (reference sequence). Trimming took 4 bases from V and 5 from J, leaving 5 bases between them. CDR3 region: CSATWETQYF. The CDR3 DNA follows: TGCAGTGCTACATGGGAGACCCAGTACTTC.

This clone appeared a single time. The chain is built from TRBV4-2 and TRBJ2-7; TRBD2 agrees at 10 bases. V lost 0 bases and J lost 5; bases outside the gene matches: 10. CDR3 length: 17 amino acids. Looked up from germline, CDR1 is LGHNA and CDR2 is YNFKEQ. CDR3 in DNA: TGTGCCAGCAGCCAAGATAGCGGGGGGACCCCCTGGGACGAGCAGTACTTC. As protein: CASSQDSGGTPWDEQYF.

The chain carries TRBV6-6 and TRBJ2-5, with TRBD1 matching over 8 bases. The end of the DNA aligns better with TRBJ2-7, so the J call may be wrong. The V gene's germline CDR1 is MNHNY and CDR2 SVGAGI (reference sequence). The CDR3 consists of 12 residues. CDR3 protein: CASRATGGEQYF. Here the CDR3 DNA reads TGTGCCAGCAGGGCAACAGGGGGCGAGCAGTACTTC.

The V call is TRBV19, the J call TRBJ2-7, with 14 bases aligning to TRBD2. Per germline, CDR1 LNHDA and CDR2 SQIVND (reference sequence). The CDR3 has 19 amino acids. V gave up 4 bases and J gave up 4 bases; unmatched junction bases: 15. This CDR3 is CASSSPGTSGSKPFYEQYF. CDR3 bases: TGTGCCAGTAGTAGTCCCGGGACTAGCGGGAGTAAGCCCTTTTACGAGCAGTACTTC.

The CDR3 nucleotides read TGTGCCAGCAGCCAAGACAGAATGAACACTGAAGCTTTCTTT. The encoded protein is CASSQDRMNTEAFF. The rearrangement joins TRBV4-2 to TRBJ1-1, with D hard to call. The CDR3 is 14 amino acids. Trimming shortened V by 0 bases and J by 0 bases, and 5 bases separated the two germline ends. From germline, CDR1 is LGHNA and CDR2 YNFKEQ.

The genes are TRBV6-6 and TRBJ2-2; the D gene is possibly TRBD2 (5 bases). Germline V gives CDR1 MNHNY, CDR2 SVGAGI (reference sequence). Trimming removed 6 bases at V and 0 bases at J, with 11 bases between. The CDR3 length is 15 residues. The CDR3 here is CASSQTIANTGELFF. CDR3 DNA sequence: TGTGCCAGCAGCCAGACTATCGCGAACACCGGGGAGCTGTTTTTT.

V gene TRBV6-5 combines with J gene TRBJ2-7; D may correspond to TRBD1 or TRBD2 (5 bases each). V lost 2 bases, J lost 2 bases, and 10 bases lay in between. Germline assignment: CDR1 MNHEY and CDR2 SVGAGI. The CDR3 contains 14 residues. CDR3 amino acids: CASSYGTLAYEQYF. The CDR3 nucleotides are TGTGCCAGCAGTTACGGGACCCTCGCCTACGAGCAGTACTTC.

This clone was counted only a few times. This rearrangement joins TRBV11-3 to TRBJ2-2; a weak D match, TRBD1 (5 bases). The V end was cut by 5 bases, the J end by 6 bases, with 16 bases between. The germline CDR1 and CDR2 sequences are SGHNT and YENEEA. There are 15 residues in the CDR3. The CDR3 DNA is TGTGCCAGCAGCCAAGGTGGGGCGGAACCCGGGGAGCTGTTTTTT. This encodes CASSQGGAEPGELFF.